Only a few counts were recorded for the clone carrying this TCR beta chain. Its antigen remains unidentified. Sequencing used immunoSEQ multiplex PCR; TCRdb keeps in-frame clones, though not all of them. The sample holds about 280 clones, about two thirds seen once. The sample belongs to a study of primary melanoma T cells and metastatic recurrence. At the level of the study: These T2 to T4 primary melanomas had thickness greater than 1 mm.

Trimming stripped 0 bases from V and 6 bases from J, with 14 bases between. The CDR3 sequence is 15 residues long. Germline-derived CDR1 and CDR2 are SGHDN and FVKESK. Study findings and constraints: Suggested, not shown: primary melanomas can contain effective antitumor T cells. Reportedly, T-cell fraction predicted progression-free survival beyond thickness, ulceration, mitoses, age.

This TCR was sampled from a human donor with melanoma. The rearrangement joins TRBV14 to TRBJ1-1; TRBD1 is a possible D gene (5 bases). Sequenced input: melanoma tumor tissue. CDR3 coding DNA: TGTGCCAGCAGCCAAGATTTCTCAGGGTACTCTGAAGCTTTCTTT. It yields the protein CASSQDFSGYSEAFF. The full variable domain, in which reference TRBV14 and TRBJ1-1 provide the parts outside the CDR3, is EAGVTQFPSHSVIEKGQTVTLRCDPISGHDNLYWYRRVMGKEIKFLLHFVKESKQDESGMPNNRFLAERTGGTYSTLKVQPAELEDSGVYFCASSQDFSGYSEAFFGQGTRLTVV.